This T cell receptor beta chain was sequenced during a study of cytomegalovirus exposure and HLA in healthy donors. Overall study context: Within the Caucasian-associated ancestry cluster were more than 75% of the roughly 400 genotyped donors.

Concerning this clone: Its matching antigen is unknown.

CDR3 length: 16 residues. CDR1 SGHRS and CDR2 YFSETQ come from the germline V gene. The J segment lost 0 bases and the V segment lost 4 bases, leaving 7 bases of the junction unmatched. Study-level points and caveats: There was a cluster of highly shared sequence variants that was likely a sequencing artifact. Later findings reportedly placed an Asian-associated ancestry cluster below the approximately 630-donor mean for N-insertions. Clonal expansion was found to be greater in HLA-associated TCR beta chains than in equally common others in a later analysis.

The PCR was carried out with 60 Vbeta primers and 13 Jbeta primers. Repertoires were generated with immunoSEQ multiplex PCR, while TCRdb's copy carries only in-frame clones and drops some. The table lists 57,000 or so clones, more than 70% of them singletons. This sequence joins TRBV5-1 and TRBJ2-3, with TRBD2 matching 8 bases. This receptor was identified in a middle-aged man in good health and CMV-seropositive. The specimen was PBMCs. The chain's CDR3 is CASSAQLAASTDTQYF. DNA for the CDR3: TGCGCCAGCAGCGCCCAACTAGCGGCTAGCACAGATACGCAGTATTTT.